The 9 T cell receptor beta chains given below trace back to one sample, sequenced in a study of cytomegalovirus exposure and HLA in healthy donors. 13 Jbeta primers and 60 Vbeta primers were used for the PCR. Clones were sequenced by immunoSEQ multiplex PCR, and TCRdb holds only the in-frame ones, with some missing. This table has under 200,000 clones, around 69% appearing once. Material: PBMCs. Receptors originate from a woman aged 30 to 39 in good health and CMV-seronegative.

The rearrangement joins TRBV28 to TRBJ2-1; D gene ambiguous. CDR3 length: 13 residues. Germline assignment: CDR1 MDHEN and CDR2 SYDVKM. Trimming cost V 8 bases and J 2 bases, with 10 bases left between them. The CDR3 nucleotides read TGTGCCAGCGAGCCAACTCCCTACAATGAGCAGTTCTTC. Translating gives CASEPTPYNEQFF. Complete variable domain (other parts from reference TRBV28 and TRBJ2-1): DVKVTQSSRYLVKRTGEKVFLECVQDMDHENMFWYRQDPGLGLRLIYFSYDVKMKEKGDIPEGYSVSREKKERFSLILESASTNQTSMYLCASEPTPYNEQFFGPGTRLTVL.

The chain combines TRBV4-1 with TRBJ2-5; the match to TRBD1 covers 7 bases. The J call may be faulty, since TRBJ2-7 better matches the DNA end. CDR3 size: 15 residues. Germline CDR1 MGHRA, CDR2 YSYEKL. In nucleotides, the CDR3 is TGCGCCAGCAGCCAGATCCAGGGGGAGAACTACGAGCAGTACTTC. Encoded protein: CASSQIQGENYEQYF.

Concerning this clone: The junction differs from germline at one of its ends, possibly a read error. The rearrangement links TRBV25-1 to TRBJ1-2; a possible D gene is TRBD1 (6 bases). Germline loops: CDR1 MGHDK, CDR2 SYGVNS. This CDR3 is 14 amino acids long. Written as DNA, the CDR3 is TGTGCCAGCAGTAACAGGGAACAGAACTATGGCTACCCCTTC. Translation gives CASSNREQNYGYPF.

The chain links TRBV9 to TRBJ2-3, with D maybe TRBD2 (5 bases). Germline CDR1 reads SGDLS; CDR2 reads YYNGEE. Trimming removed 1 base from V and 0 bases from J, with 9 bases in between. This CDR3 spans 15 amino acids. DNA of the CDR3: TGTGCCAGCAGCGTAAGTAGCGTGAGCACAGATACGCAGTATTTT. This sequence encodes CASSVSSVSTDTQYF.

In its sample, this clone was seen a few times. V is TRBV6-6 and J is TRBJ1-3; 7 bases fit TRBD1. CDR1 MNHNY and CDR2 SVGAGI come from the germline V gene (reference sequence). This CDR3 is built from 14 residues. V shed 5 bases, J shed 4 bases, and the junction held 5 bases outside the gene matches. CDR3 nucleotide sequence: TGTGCCAGCAGTACCGGGACAGTGGGAAACACCATATATTTT. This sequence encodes CASSTGTVGNTIYF.

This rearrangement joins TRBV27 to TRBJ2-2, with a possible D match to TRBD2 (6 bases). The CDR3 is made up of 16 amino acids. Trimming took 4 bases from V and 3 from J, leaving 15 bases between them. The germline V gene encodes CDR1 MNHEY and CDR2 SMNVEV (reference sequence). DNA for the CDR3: TGTGCCAGCAGTTCCAATCCAGGAGGGTACACCGGGGAGCTGTTTTTT. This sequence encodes CASSSNPGGYTGELFF.

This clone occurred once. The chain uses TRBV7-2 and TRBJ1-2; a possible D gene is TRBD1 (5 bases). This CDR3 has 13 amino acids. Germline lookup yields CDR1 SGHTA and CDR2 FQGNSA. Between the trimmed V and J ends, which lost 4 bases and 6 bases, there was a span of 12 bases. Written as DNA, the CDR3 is TGTGCCAGCAGCTGGCAGGGTTTGGATGGCTACACCTTC. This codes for CASSWQGLDGYTF.

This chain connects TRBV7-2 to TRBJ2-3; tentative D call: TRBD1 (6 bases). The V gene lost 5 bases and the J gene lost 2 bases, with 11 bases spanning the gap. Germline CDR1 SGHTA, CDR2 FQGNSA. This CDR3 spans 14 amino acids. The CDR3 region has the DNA TGTGCCAGCAGCATAAACAGGGTCACAGATACGCAGTATTTT. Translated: CASSINRVTDTQYF.

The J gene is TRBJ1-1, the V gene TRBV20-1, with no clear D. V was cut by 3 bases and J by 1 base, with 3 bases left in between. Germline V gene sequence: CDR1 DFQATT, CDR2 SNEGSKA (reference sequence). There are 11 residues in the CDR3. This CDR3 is CSARRNTEAFF. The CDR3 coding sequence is TGCAGTGCTAGGAGGAACACTGAAGCTTTCTTT.